Listed below are T cell receptor beta chains from one sample, sequenced in a study of cytomegalovirus exposure and HLA in healthy donors. Measured with immunoSEQ multiplex PCR; TCRdb has only the in-frame clones, and not every one. The table lists 110,000 to 150,000 clones, roughly 80% of them singletons, with around 1.3% in the top ten. The sequencing input was PBMCs. The receptor set was obtained from a female donor in good health and CMV-seronegative. Both conserved end residues are part of each CDR3. Each record gives: J gene, clone size, D gene, V gene, CDR3 protein, CDR3 DNA. A D gene is named only where the DNA matches it firmly. Not every row has a clone size; where given, it reads once, few, many or a size class.

j_gene: TRBJ2-1
abundance: few
d_gene: TRBD2
v_gene: TRBV29-1
CDR3aa: CSVVTSGRNEQFF
CDR3nt: TGCAGCGTTGTTACTAGCGGGAGAAATGAGCAGTTCTTC

j_gene: TRBJ2-7
abundance: NA
d_gene: TRBD2
v_gene: TRBV10-2
CDR3aa: CASSGSGYEQYF
CDR3nt: TGCGCCAGCAGTGGTAGCGGGTACGAGCAGTACTTC

j_gene: TRBJ2-5
abundance: once
d_gene: NA
v_gene: TRBV19
CDR3aa: CASSIRPGQETQYF
CDR3nt: TGTGCCAGTAGTATAAGGCCAGGCCAAGAGACCCAGTACTTC

j_gene: TRBJ1-1
abundance: NA
d_gene: NA
v_gene: TRBV27
CDR3aa: CASSLGAVSTEAFF
CDR3nt: TGTGCCAGCAGTTTAGGGGCCGTGAGCACTGAAGCTTTCTTT

j_gene: TRBJ1-5
abundance: NA
d_gene: NA
v_gene: TRBV27
CDR3aa: CASSSDGNYQPQHF
CDR3nt: TGTGCCAGCAGTTCCGACGGGAACTATCAGCCCCAGCATTTT

j_gene: TRBJ2-1
abundance: NA
d_gene: NA
v_gene: TRBV9
CDR3aa: CASSDMSSYNEQFF
CDR3nt: TGTGCCAGCAGCGATATGAGCTCCTACAATGAGCAGTTCTTC

j_gene: TRBJ2-1
abundance: NA
d_gene: TRBD2
v_gene: TRBV5-4
CDR3aa: CASSLSSGSYEQFF
CDR3nt: TGTGCCAGCAGCTTGTCTAGCGGGAGTTATGAGCAGTTCTTC

j_gene: TRBJ2-3
abundance: once
d_gene: TRBD1
v_gene: TRBV19
CDR3aa: CASGSGQGSTDTQYF
CDR3nt: TGTGCCAGTGGATCTGGACAGGGAAGCACAGATACGCAGTATTTT

j_gene: TRBJ2-1
abundance: NA
d_gene: NA
v_gene: TRBV6-1
CDR3aa: CASSASGYLYYNEQFF
CDR3nt: TGTGCCAGCAGTGCCTCCGGGTACCTTTACTACAATGAGCAGTTCTTC

j_gene: TRBJ1-5
abundance: once
d_gene: NA
v_gene: TRBV6-1
CDR3aa: CASSERRTKDQPQHF
CDR3nt: TGTGCCAGCAGTGAGAGGCGTACTAAGGATCAGCCCCAGCATTTT

j_gene: TRBJ2-5
abundance: NA
d_gene: TRBD1
v_gene: TRBV5-6
CDR3aa: CASSFDRGLRETQYF
CDR3nt: TGTGCCAGCAGCTTCGACAGGGGGCTAAGGGAGACCCAGTACTTC

j_gene: TRBJ2-2
abundance: once
d_gene: TRBD2
v_gene: TRBV5-6
CDR3aa: CASSLLAGTTAGELFF
CDR3nt: TGTGCCAGCAGTTTGTTAGCGGGGACGACTGCCGGGGAGCTGTTTTTT

j_gene: TRBJ2-2
abundance: NA
d_gene: TRBD2
v_gene: TRBV11-3
CDR3aa: CASSPTSGSGGELFF
CDR3nt: TGTGCCAGCAGCCCGACTAGCGGGAGCGGCGGGGAGCTGTTTTTT

j_gene: TRBJ2-5
abundance: few
d_gene: NA
v_gene: TRBV19
CDR3aa: CASRGDTETQYF
CDR3nt: TGTGCCAGTAGGGGGGACACCGAGACCCAGTACTTC

j_gene: TRBJ1-1
abundance: once
d_gene: TRBD1
v_gene: TRBV2
CDR3aa: CASSGPGTGRLNTEAFF
CDR3nt: TGTGCCAGCAGTGGTCCCGGGACAGGGCGCCTTAACACTGAAGCTTTCTTT

j_gene: TRBJ2-7
abundance: NA
d_gene: NA
v_gene: TRBV28
CDR3aa: CASSLEVSRYEQYF
CDR3nt: TGTGCCAGCAGTTTAGAGGTCTCCCGCTACGAGCAGTACTTC

j_gene: TRBJ1-1
abundance: NA
d_gene: TRBD1
v_gene: TRBV7-2
CDR3aa: CASSLGQGTEAFF
CDR3nt: TGTGCCAGCAGCTTGGGACAGGGTACTGAAGCTTTCTTT

j_gene: TRBJ1-4
abundance: NA
d_gene: NA
v_gene: TRBV9
CDR3aa: CASSPSQIHSEKLFF
CDR3nt: TGTGCCAGCAGCCCTAGCCAGATACATTCGGAAAAACTGTTTTTT

j_gene: TRBJ2-2
abundance: NA
d_gene: NA
v_gene: TRBV2
CDR3aa: CASSGTGPGELFF
CDR3nt: TGTGCCAGCAGTGGAACAGGGCCCGGGGAGCTGTTTTTT

j_gene: TRBJ2-7
abundance: NA
d_gene: NA
v_gene: TRBV28
CDR3aa: CASSLGTGTGVYEQYF
CDR3nt: TGTGCCAGCAGTTTGGGTACCGGGACGGGGGTTTACGAGCAGTACTTC

j_gene: TRBJ2-1
abundance: NA
d_gene: TRBD1
v_gene: TRBV7-6
CDR3aa: CASSLGQGQTYNEQFF
CDR3nt: TGTGCCAGCAGCCTCGGACAGGGGCAGACCTACAATGAGCAGTTCTTC

j_gene: TRBJ1-5
abundance: few
d_gene: NA
v_gene: TRBV6-5
CDR3aa: CASSYSENQPQHF
CDR3nt: TGTGCCAGCAGTTACTCCGAGAACCAGCCCCAGCATTTT

j_gene: TRBJ1-1
abundance: NA
d_gene: NA
v_gene: TRBV4-2
CDR3aa: CASSHPQWETTGTEAFF
CDR3nt: TGTGCCAGCAGCCACCCCCAGTGGGAGACAACGGGGACTGAAGCTTTCTTT

j_gene: TRBJ2-7
abundance: NA
d_gene: TRBD2
v_gene: TRBV29-1
CDR3aa: CSVEGTSGFSYEQYF
CDR3nt: TGCAGCGTGGAAGGGACTAGCGGGTTCTCCTACGAGCAGTACTTC

j_gene: TRBJ1-2
abundance: NA
d_gene: NA
v_gene: TRBV27
CDR3aa: CASSSRTDYGYTF
CDR3nt: TGTGCCAGCAGTTCCCGGACAGACTATGGCTACACCTTC

j_gene: TRBJ2-4
abundance: NA
d_gene: TRBD2
v_gene: TRBV28
CDR3aa: CASSLRTSGVRTF
CDR3nt: TGTGCCAGCAGTTTACGGACTAGCGGAGTGAGAACCTTC

j_gene: TRBJ1-5
abundance: NA
d_gene: TRBD1
v_gene: TRBV6-5
CDR3aa: CASSQGQDGGQPQHF
CDR3nt: TGTGCCAGCAGCCAGGGACAGGACGGGGGGCAGCCCCAGCATTTT

j_gene: TRBJ2-5
abundance: NA
d_gene: NA
v_gene: TRBV7-7
CDR3aa: CASSLVLGAQETQYF
CDR3nt: TGTGCCAGCAGCTTAGTGCTGGGAGCCCAAGAGACCCAGTACTTC

j_gene: TRBJ1-5
abundance: NA
d_gene: NA
v_gene: TRBV6-5
CDR3aa: CASSYERDQPQHF
CDR3nt: TGTGCCAGCAGTTATGAGAGGGATCAGCCCCAGCATTTT

j_gene: TRBJ2-5
abundance: NA
d_gene: TRBD2
v_gene: TRBV29-1
CDR3aa: CSVEVGLAGGIETQYF
CDR3nt: TGCAGCGTTGAAGTTGGCCTAGCGGGAGGAATAGAGACCCAGTACTTC

j_gene: TRBJ1-1
abundance: NA
d_gene: NA
v_gene: TRBV28
CDR3aa: CASTLGAAGNTEAFF
CDR3nt: TGTGCCAGCACCCTGGGCGCCGCTGGGAACACTGAAGCTTTCTTT

j_gene: TRBJ1-2
abundance: NA
d_gene: TRBD1
v_gene: TRBV19
CDR3aa: CASSWTGGADGYTF
CDR3nt: TGTGCCAGTAGTTGGACAGGGGGCGCGGATGGCTACACCTTC

j_gene: TRBJ2-7
abundance: once
d_gene: TRBD1
v_gene: TRBV10-1
CDR3aa: CAGSEHGGQSYEQYF
CDR3nt: TGCGCCGGCAGTGAGCATGGGGGACAGTCCTACGAGCAGTACTTC

j_gene: TRBJ1-2
abundance: NA
d_gene: NA
v_gene: TRBV18
CDR3aa: CASSPDGGLGYTF
CDR3nt: TGTGCCAGCTCACCAGACGGGGGATTGGGCTACACCTTC

j_gene: TRBJ2-3
abundance: NA
d_gene: NA
v_gene: TRBV4-2
CDR3aa: CASSQERGINTDTQYF
CDR3nt: TGTGCCAGCAGCCAAGAGCGAGGAATCAACACAGATACGCAGTATTTT

j_gene: TRBJ2-5
abundance: NA
d_gene: TRBD2
v_gene: TRBV28
CDR3aa: CASSLRFGTSGGEETQYF
CDR3nt: TGTGCCAGCAGTTTGCGTTTCGGGACTAGCGGCGGCGAAGAGACCCAGTACTTC

j_gene: TRBJ1-3
abundance: NA
d_gene: TRBD1
v_gene: TRBV4-1
CDR3aa: CASSQGDRYSGNTIYF
CDR3nt: TGCGCCAGCAGCCAAGGGGACAGATACTCTGGAAACACCATATATTTT

j_gene: TRBJ2-7
abundance: NA
d_gene: TRBD1
v_gene: TRBV13
CDR3aa: CASSTRDRAYEQYF
CDR3nt: TGTGCCAGCAGCACCCGGGACAGGGCCTACGAGCAGTACTTC

j_gene: TRBJ2-3
abundance: NA
d_gene: NA
v_gene: TRBV7-9
CDR3aa: CASSLIGQVFDTQYF
CDR3nt: TGTGCCAGCAGCTTAATAGGACAAGTTTTTGATACGCAGTATTTT

j_gene: TRBJ2-6
abundance: NA
d_gene: NA
v_gene: TRBV7-9
CDR3aa: CASTFGGQFSGANVLTF
CDR3nt: TGTGCCAGCACCTTCGGCGGGCAATTCTCTGGGGCCAACGTCCTGACTTTC

j_gene: TRBJ2-1
abundance: NA
d_gene: TRBD1
v_gene: TRBV6-5
CDR3aa: CASSYTWDSAYNEQFF
CDR3nt: TGTGCCAGCAGTTACACCTGGGACAGTGCCTACAATGAGCAGTTCTTC

j_gene: TRBJ2-7
abundance: NA
d_gene: NA
v_gene: TRBV6-5
CDR3aa: CASSYGQSSYEQYF
CDR3nt: TGTGCCAGCAGTTACGGACAGAGCTCCTACGAGCAGTACTTC

j_gene: TRBJ2-1
abundance: once
d_gene: NA
v_gene: TRBV7-9
CDR3aa: CASSPNGIQNNEQFF
CDR3nt: TGTGCCAGCAGTCCTAACGGGATCCAAAACAATGAGCAGTTCTTC

j_gene: TRBJ1-1
abundance: NA
d_gene: NA
v_gene: TRBV7-9
CDR3aa: CASSNAQGEDTEAFF
CDR3nt: TGTGCCAGCAGCAATGCCCAGGGTGAGGACACTGAAGCTTTCTTT

j_gene: TRBJ1-2
abundance: NA
d_gene: TRBD1
v_gene: TRBV7-9
CDR3aa: CASSRAGTGSYGYTF
CDR3nt: TGTGCCAGCAGCCGAGCGGGGACAGGGAGCTATGGCTACACCTTC

j_gene: TRBJ2-7
abundance: few
d_gene: NA
v_gene: TRBV18
CDR3aa: CASSPRGGDGEQYF
CDR3nt: TGTGCCAGCTCACCACGCGGGGGCGATGGCGAGCAGTACTTC

j_gene: TRBJ2-1
abundance: NA
d_gene: NA
v_gene: TRBV6-4
CDR3aa: CASSDWAASYNEQFF
CDR3nt: TGTGCCAGCAGTGACTGGGCAGCTTCCTACAATGAGCAGTTCTTC

j_gene: TRBJ1-1
abundance: NA
d_gene: NA
v_gene: TRBV6-1
CDR3aa: CAITGLPMNTEAFF
CDR3nt: TGTGCCATTACAGGGTTGCCCATGAACACTGAAGCTTTCTTT

j_gene: TRBJ2-7
abundance: few
d_gene: NA
v_gene: TRBV7-9
CDR3aa: CASSFRNEQYF
CDR3nt: TGTGCCAGCAGCTTCAGGAACGAGCAGTACTTC

j_gene: TRBJ2-3
abundance: few
d_gene: NA
v_gene: TRBV7-3
CDR3aa: CASSLTGPDTQYF
CDR3nt: TGTGCCAGCAGCCTGACAGGTCCAGATACGCAGTATTTT

j_gene: TRBJ1-1
abundance: NA
d_gene: NA
v_gene: TRBV29-1
CDR3aa: CSVEDPTDTEAFF
CDR3nt: TGCAGCGTTGAAGATCCGACAGACACTGAAGCTTTCTTT

j_gene: TRBJ2-2
abundance: NA
d_gene: TRBD1
v_gene: TRBV5-4
CDR3aa: CASSIGQGGTGELFF
CDR3nt: TGTGCCAGCAGCATCGGACAGGGTGGCACCGGGGAGCTGTTTTTT

j_gene: TRBJ2-5
abundance: NA
d_gene: TRBD2
v_gene: TRBV5-6
CDR3aa: CASSLGGLQQETQYF
CDR3nt: TGTGCCAGCAGCTTGGGGGGACTACAACAAGAGACCCAGTACTTC

j_gene: TRBJ2-5
abundance: once
d_gene: NA
v_gene: TRBV6-1
CDR3aa: CASSESGGVQETQYF
CDR3nt: TGTGCCAGCAGTGAATCTGGCGGGGTCCAAGAGACCCAGTACTTC

j_gene: TRBJ2-5
abundance: NA
d_gene: NA
v_gene: TRBV9
CDR3aa: CASSVGEGRWETQYF
CDR3nt: TGTGCCAGCAGCGTAGGAGAGGGGAGGTGGGAGACCCAGTACTTC

j_gene: TRBJ2-7
abundance: NA
d_gene: NA
v_gene: TRBV19
CDR3aa: CASSIDGSATYEQYF
CDR3nt: TGTGCCAGTAGTATAGACGGCAGCGCAACCTACGAGCAGTACTTC

j_gene: TRBJ1-1
abundance: NA
d_gene: TRBD1
v_gene: TRBV6-5
CDR3aa: CASSYSRGPNTEAFF
CDR3nt: TGTGCCAGCAGTTACTCGAGGGGGCCGAACACTGAAGCTTTCTTT